This T cell receptor beta chain appears in the sequencing data of a study of CD8+CD57+ T cells in acquired aplastic anemia. On the study more broadly: Sorted CD4+ and CD8+ cell DNA averaged 3.2 ug. Study-wide points: Patients shared twenty-nine CD8+ CDR3 sequences with controls.

CDR3 and TCR beta VDJ profiling relied on a genomic DNA template. TCRdb called the reads again in MiXCR, with one record for every CDR3 protein. The sample lists hundreds of thousands of distinct CDR3 sequences, roughly a third occurring once. As to this clonotype: Its antigen is not known.

Individuals selected for sequencing had exhibited CD8+CD57+ cell expansion on flow cytometry. The blood sampling took place in patients who had so far received no therapy. V dropped 7 bases and J dropped 4 bases, with 14 bases sitting between them. Germline V gene lookup returns CDR1 SNHLY and CDR2 FYNNEI. The CDR3 is 14 residues long. This clonotype was sampled from a human donor with aplastic anemia. V and J are TRBV2 and TRBJ2-1; D possibly corresponds to TRBD2 (6 bases). The sequenced sample consisted of sorted CD4+, CD8+, or CD8+CD57+ T cells (not recorded which) from PBMCs. The CDR3 DNA reads TGTGCCAGCACTAGCGATAATGGATACAATGAGCAGTTCTTC. Its protein product is CASTSDNGYNEQFF.